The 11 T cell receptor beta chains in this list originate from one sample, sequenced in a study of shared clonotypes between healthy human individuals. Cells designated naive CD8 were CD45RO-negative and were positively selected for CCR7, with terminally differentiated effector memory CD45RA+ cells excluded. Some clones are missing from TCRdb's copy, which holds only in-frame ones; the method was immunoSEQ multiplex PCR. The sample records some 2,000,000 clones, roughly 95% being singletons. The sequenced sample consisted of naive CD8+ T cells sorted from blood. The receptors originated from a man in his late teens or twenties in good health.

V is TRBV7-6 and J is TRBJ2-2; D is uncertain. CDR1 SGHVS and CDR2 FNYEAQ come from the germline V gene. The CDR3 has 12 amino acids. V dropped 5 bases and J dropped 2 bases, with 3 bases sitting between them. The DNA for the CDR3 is TGTGCCAGCAGCCCTAACACCGGGGAGCTGTTTTTT. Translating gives CASSPNTGELFF.

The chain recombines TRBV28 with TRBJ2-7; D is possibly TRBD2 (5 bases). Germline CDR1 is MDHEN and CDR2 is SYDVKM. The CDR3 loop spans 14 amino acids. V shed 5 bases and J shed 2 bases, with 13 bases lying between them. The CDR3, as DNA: TGTGCCAGCAGTCTAACGCTAGCTCCCTACGAGCAGTACTTC. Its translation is CASSLTLAPYEQYF.

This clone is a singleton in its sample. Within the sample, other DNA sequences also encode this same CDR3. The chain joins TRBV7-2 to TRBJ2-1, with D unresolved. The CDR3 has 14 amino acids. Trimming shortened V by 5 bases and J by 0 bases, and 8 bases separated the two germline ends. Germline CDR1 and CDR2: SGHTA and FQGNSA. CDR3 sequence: CASSPTSSYNEQFF. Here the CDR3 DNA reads TGTGCCAGCAGCCCTACGAGCTCCTACAATGAGCAGTTCTTC.

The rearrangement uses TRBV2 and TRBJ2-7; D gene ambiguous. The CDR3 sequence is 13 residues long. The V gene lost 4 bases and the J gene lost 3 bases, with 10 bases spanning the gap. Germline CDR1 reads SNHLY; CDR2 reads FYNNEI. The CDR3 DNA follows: TGTGCCAGCAGTGTATTGTCCAGCTACGAGCAGTACTTC. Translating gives CASSVLSSYEQYF.

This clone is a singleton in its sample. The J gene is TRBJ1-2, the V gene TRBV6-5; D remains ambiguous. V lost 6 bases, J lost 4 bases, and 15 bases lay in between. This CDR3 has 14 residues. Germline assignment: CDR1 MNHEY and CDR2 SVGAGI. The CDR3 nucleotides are TGTGCCAGCAGGGAGAACAGCAACCCCTATGGCTACACCTTC. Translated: CASRENSNPYGYTF.

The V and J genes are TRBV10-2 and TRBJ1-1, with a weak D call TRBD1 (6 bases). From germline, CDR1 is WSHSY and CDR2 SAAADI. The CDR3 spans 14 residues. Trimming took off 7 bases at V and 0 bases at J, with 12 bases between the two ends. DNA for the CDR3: TGCGCCAGCAATACACAGGGCTTGAACACTGAAGCTTTCTTT. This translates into CASNTQGLNTEAFF.

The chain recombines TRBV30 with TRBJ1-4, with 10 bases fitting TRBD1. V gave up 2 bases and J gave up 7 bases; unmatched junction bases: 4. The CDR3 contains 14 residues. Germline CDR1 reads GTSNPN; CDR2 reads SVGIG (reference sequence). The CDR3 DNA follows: TGTGCCTGGAGTTCTGGACAGGGGGGTGAAAAACTGTTTTTT. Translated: CAWSSGQGGEKLFF.

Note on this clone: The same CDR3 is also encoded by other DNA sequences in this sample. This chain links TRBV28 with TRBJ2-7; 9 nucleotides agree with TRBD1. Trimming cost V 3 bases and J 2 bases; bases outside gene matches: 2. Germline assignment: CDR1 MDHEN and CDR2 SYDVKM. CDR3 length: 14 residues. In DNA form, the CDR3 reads TGTGCCAGCAGTTTCACAGGGGGCGCCTACGAGCAGTACTTC. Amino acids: CASSFTGGAYEQYF.

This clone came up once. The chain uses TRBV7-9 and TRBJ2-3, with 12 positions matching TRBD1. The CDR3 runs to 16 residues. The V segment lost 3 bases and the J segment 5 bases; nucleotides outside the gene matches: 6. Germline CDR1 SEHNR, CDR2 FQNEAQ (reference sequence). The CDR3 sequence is CASSLTRDRGLDTQYF. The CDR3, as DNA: TGTGCCAGCAGCTTGACCCGGGACAGGGGGCTAGATACGCAGTATTTT.

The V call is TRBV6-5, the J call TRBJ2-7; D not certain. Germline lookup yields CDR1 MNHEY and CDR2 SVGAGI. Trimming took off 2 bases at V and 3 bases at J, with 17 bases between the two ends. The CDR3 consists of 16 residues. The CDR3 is CASSYPRTGIGYEQYF. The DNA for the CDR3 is TGTGCCAGCAGTTACCCCCGTACGGGTATCGGCTACGAGCAGTACTTC.

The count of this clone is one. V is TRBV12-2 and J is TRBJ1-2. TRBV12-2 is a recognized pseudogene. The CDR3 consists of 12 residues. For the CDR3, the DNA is TGTGCAAGTCGCCCGTCCGAGTATGGCTACACCTTC. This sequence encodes CASRPSEYGYTF.